This record concerns one TCR beta chain sequence. Its antigen remains unidentified. The V end was cut by 6 bases, the J end by 7 bases, with 7 bases between. The germline V gene encodes CDR1 MNHEY and CDR2 SVGEGT. The CDR3 is made up of 11 amino acids. This sample stems from a study of response to subunit inactivated influenza vaccine. TCRdb redid the calling of the RT-PCR reads with MiXCR, one entry per CDR3 protein. The sample records under 750,000 distinct CDR3 sequences, 12% being singletons. Findings and limits, study-wide: A suggestion made by the authors is that each seasonal influenza vaccination recruits few new T cells.

The rearrangement joins TRBV6-2 or TRBV6-3 to TRBJ2-4; tentative D call: TRBD2 (6 bases). Here the sequenced sample was PBMCs from blood, taken on the day of vaccination. The receptor was isolated from a man aged 45-65 years who received an inactivated influenza vaccine. The CDR3 loop is CASRSGNIQYF. CDR3 coding DNA: TGTGCCAGCAGGAGCGGGAACATTCAGTACTTC.